This section outlines one T cell receptor (beta chain) sequence together with its context. Its specific antigen is unknown. Here the CDR3 omits its conserved ending phenylalanine or tryptophan, so a read error is the likely source. Because the CDR3's place on the DNA is in doubt, the DNA is left out and the CDR3 is given as listed by TCRdb. The data stem from a study of neurological immune-mediated disorders (dated by TCRdb to between 2017 and 2020). The study in broad terms: Among the approximately 35 multiple sclerosis patients, approximately 31 had relapsing-remitting MS and 3 had secondary progressive MS. Peripheral blood TCR-beta repertoires from HTLV-I-associated myelopathy (HAM/TSP) patients, multiple sclerosis patients and healthy controls were compared by UMI-based sequencing. Alongside PBMC samples, the set of some 100 TCR-beta libraries contained longitudinal samples, technical triplicates, and paired CD4+ and CD8+ T-cell subsets that had been sorted. The cohort included approximately 68 subjects: 14 with HAM/TSP, roughly 34 with multiple sclerosis, and approximately 20 healthy controls. General study outcomes and caveats: No clinical or MRI features were associated with the MS cluster, and the authors said that larger cohorts are needed. No identical CDR3 amino acid sequences were shared among expanded clones across subjects, suggesting private TCR-beta repertoires in all groups. Repertoires from 18 of 34 MS patients were grouped by phylogenetic analysis into a cluster of related CDR3 sequences, suggesting a possible repertoire-level signature. TCR clonal expansion was highest in HAM/TSP patients and lowest in MS patients, with MS patients falling below even healthy controls.

Per the germline V gene, SQVTM is the CDR1 and ANQGSEA is the CDR2. The length of the CDR3 is 11 amino acids, counting both ends. cDNA was synthesized by template-switch 5'RACE using a primer carrying a 10-nucleotide random unique molecular identifier by which each TCR transcript was tagged. Every sequencing run covered 15-18 subjects and yielded more than 200 million TCR-beta sequences. The RNeasy kit was used for extraction of total RNA. TCR-beta VDJ regions were amplified with primers for the TCR constant region and the 5'RACE anchor, using the KAPA Real-time Library Amplification kit. Sample indexes and Illumina adaptors were added in a first PCR, after which library yield was increased in a second PCR. The roughly 650 bp TCR product was size-selected on a 2% E-gel SizeSelection system after Ampure bead purification. Before pooling, libraries had their quality checked on a Bioanalyzer, their concentration measured with Qubit, and their quantity determined with the Kapa Library Quantification kit. An Illumina HiSeq 2500 sequenced the libraries paired-end 2 x 150 bp. To increase sequence diversity, about 25-31% phiX was spiked into each library pool. The paper's processing steps were these. Quality-filtered reads were processed with the UMI-based MiGEC pipeline, which removed over 75% of raw TCR sequences during error correction. VDJ genes were aligned to IMGT germline references, and clonotypes were defined by unique CDR3 amino acid sequence plus V-J genes. Clonal expansion, Shannon diversity and CDR3 relatedness were evaluated with VDJtools (CalcPairwiseDistances, ClusterSamples), while phylogenetic trees were built in CLCbio workbench. A clone was classed as expanded if it had 8 or more unique UMIs, a cutoff based on coefficient-of-variation modelling across technical triplicates. TCRdb reran the public reads through fastp at Q25 and MiXCR, keeping productive beta chains. Here each entry gathers all rows of one CDR3 protein and keeps the most common genes and DNA. The V and J calls shown here were made by TCRdb, not taken from the authors' results. This sample comprises 50,000 to 70,000 distinct CDR3 sequences, nearly 3.5% of them detected only once. Of the sample, about 3.5% falls within the top ten clones.

Libraries from unsorted PBMCs were made from 2 million PBMCs kept in RNAlater at -80 degrees C until RNA extraction. The multiple sclerosis patients were enrolled in a US clinical protocol that evaluated disease progression with magnetic resonance imaging. PBMCs were separated from peripheral blood using Ficoll-Hypaque density gradient centrifugation and then cryopreserved in liquid nitrogen. The origin of this receptor is a man aged 40-55 years with multiple sclerosis. The sequencing sample was made of PBMCs. Recombination joined TRBV29-1 with TRBJ1-2; TRBD1, the table's D call, lacks a check against the DNA. The CDR3: CSAEVGPRNTN.